This T cell receptor beta chain was captured by sequencing in a study of blood T cell repertoires in COVID-19. Turning to the study itself: Sources were T cells, B-cell-depleted T cells, or PBMCs; the material itself was cDNA or gDNA.

The V end was cut by 0 bases, the J end by 8 bases, with 16 bases between. The CDR3 sequence is 15 residues long. Germline assignment: CDR1 LNHNV and CDR2 YYDKDF (reference sequence). The data were produced by immunoSEQ multiplex PCR, yet TCRdb's version contains in-frame clones alone and is incomplete. The repertoire holds over 150,000 clones, with about 85% as singletons. The clonotype comes from a woman aged 60 to 75 with COVID-19, enrolled during active disease. J is TRBJ1-2 and V is TRBV15; D is unresolved. Sequencing was done on a sample of peripheral blood. In DNA, the CDR3 is TGTGCCACCAGCAGAGATGTGTTGAACCTCGGGGGCTACACCTTC. Translated: CATSRDVLNLGGYTF.